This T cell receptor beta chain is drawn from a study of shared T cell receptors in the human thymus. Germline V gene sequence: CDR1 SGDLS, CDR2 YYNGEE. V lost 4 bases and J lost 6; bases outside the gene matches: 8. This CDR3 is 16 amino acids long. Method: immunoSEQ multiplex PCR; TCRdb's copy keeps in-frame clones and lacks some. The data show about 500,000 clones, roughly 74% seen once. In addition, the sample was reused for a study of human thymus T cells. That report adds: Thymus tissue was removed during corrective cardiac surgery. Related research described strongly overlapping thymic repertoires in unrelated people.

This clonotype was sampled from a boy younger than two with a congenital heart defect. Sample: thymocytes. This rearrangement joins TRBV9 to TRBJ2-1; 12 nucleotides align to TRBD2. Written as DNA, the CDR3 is TGTGCCAGCAGCCCGAGGACTAGCGGGGCCCCCAATGAGCAGTTCTTC. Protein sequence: CASSPRTSGAPNEQFF.